Shown below are 27 T cell receptor beta chains from a single sample sequenced in a study of blood T cell repertoires in COVID-19. Sequencing used immunoSEQ multiplex PCR; TCRdb keeps in-frame clones, though not all of them. The table lists some 99,000 clones, roughly 84% of them singletons. Sequencing was done on a sample of peripheral blood. These receptors originate from a woman aged 60 to 75 in a cohort sampled during active or convalescent COVID-19.

The chain uses TRBV10-2 and TRBJ2-7; a possible D gene is TRBD2 (5 bases). The CDR3 contains 9 residues. In germline, CDR1 is WSHSY, CDR2 SAAADI. Trimming removed 8 bases from V and 13 bases from J, with 12 bases in between. The chain's CDR3 is CASGGPQYF. The CDR3 DNA sequence: TGCGCCAGCGGAGGCCCCCAATACTTC.

V is TRBV10-1 and J is TRBJ1-5; D is uncertain. The germline CDR1 and CDR2 sequences are WNHNN and SYGVQD (reference sequence). This CDR3 comprises 12 residues. Trimming pared 0 bases from V and 6 bases from J, leaving 3 bases between. CDR3 residues: CASSESSQPQHF. The CDR3 nucleotides are TGCGCCAGCAGTGAGTCTAGTCAGCCCCAGCATTTT.

The chain combines TRBV10-3 with TRBJ2-1, with a weak D call TRBD1 (5 bases). The CDR3 has 13 amino acids. Trimming cost V 5 bases and J 4 bases, with 9 bases left between them. Germline V lookup: CDR1 ENHRY, CDR2 SYGVKD. CDR3 nucleotides: TGTGCCATCAGTCCGTCAGGGTACAATGAGCAGTTCTTC. Protein product: CAISPSGYNEQFF.

The rearrangement links TRBV6-5 to TRBJ1-1; 8 bases line up with TRBD1. V lost 0 bases to trimming and J lost 4 bases; unmatched junction nucleotides: 4. This CDR3 contains 15 residues. Germline CDR1 MNHEY, CDR2 SVGAGI. The chain's CDR3 is CASSYSRQGTTEAFF. In DNA form, the CDR3 reads TGTGCCAGCAGTTACTCTCGACAGGGGACCACTGAAGCTTTCTTT.

V and J are TRBV5-1 and TRBJ2-2; TRBD2 agrees at 10 bases. Germline CDR1 and CDR2: SGHRS and YFSETQ. This CDR3 has 16 residues. The V segment lost 4 bases and the J segment 2 bases; nucleotides outside the gene matches: 5. CDR3 loop: CASSRLLAGNTGELFF. CDR3 in DNA: TGCGCCAGCAGCCGATTACTAGCGGGAAACACCGGGGAGCTGTTTTTT.

The gene calls are TRBV15 and TRBJ2-5, with 10 bases fitting TRBD2. This CDR3 comprises 14 residues. Germline V gene lookup returns CDR1 LNHNV and CDR2 YYDKDF (reference sequence). Trimming took 5 bases from V and 5 from J; bases not matched to a gene: 5. CDR3 DNA: TGTGCCACCAGCCCGGGACTAGCGAGGGAGACCCAGTACTTC. It encodes CATSPGLARETQYF. The full variable domain, its missing parts supplied by reference TRBV15 and TRBJ2-5, is DAMVIQNPRYQVTQFGKPVTLSCSQTLNHNVMYWYQQKSSQAPKLLFHYYDKDFNNEADTPDNFQSRRPNTSFCFLDIRSPGLGDTAMYLCATSPGLARETQYFGPGTRLLVL.

The chain uses TRBV9 and TRBJ1-4, with D possibly being TRBD1 (5 bases). Trimming took off 0 bases at V and 5 bases at J, with 11 bases between the two ends. The germline CDR1 and CDR2 sequences are SGDLS and YYNGEE. CDR3 length: 15 amino acids. The DNA of the CDR3 is TGTGCCAGCAGCGTAGCTCCAGGGTTGAATGAAAAACTGTTTTTT. It translates to CASSVAPGLNEKLFF.

V and J are TRBV18 and TRBJ1-1; D perhaps matches TRBD1 (5 bases). CDR3 size: 19 residues. In germline, CDR1 is KGHSH, CDR2 LQKENI. Trimming left V 6 bases short and J 1 base short, with 27 bases between. CDR3 amino acids: CASSLTASPRQTSNTEAFF. The CDR3 DNA sequence: TGTGCCAGCTCGCTAACGGCATCCCCGAGACAGACTTCGAACACTGAAGCTTTCTTT.

The sample holds one count of this clone. The J gene is TRBJ2-2, the V gene TRBV9; D may be TRBD1 (6 bases). CDR1 and CDR2 from the germline V gene are SGDLS and YYNGEE. This CDR3 spans 16 amino acids. The ends were cut back, 4 bases at V and 2 bases at J, with 15 bases in the middle. The CDR3 coding sequence is TGTGCCAGCAGCCCTAGGGGGAGATCAAACACCGGGGAGCTGTTTTTT. Translated, it gives CASSPRGRSNTGELFF.

This clone showed up just a few times. V usage is TRBV30 and J usage is TRBJ1-3; TRBD1 is a possible D gene (5 bases). V dropped 2 bases and J dropped 0 bases, with 14 bases sitting between them. Germline V gene data show CDR1 as GTSNPN and CDR2 as SVGIG (reference sequence). This CDR3 is built from 16 residues. CDR3 in amino acids: CAWSKFRRGSGNTIYF. CDR3 nucleotides: TGTGCCTGGAGTAAGTTTCGGAGGGGCTCTGGAAACACCATATATTTT. The complete variable domain, with remaining parts taken from reference TRBV30 and TRBJ1-3, reads SQTIHQWPATLVQPVGSPLSLECTVEGTSNPNLYWYRQAAGRGLQLLFYSVGIGQISSEVPQNLSASRPQDRQFILSSKKLLLSDSGFYLCAWSKFRRGSGNTIYFGEGSWLTVV.

This chain uses TRBV19 with TRBJ2-2, with 7 bases identical to TRBD1. Germline trimming cut 7 bases from V and 5 bases from J; bases unmatched to any gene: 4. The length of the CDR3 is 13 residues. Per the germline V gene, CDR1 is LNHDA and CDR2 is SQIVND (reference sequence). Here the CDR3 reads CASNDRVTGELFF. The CDR3 nucleotides read TGTGCCAGTAACGACAGGGTGACCGGGGAGCTGTTTTTT.

The V call is TRBV7-8, the J call TRBJ2-2; TRBD1 is a possible D gene (6 bases). The length of the CDR3 is 16 residues. The V end was cut by 5 bases, the J end by 4 bases, with 17 bases between. Germline V gene lookup returns CDR1 SGHVS and CDR2 FQNEAQ. This chain's CDR3 is CASSPGATISTGELFF. DNA for the CDR3: TGTGCCAGCAGCCCAGGGGCCACTATATCCACCGGGGAGCTGTTTTTT.

The J gene is TRBJ1-4, the V gene TRBV5-1; 7 bases align to TRBD1. The CDR3 is 14 residues long. With 4 bases clipped from V and 5 bases from J, the junction kept 5 bases outside the gene matches. Germline lookup yields CDR1 SGHRS and CDR2 YFSETQ. CDR3 nucleotide sequence: TGCGCCAGCAGCCCGGGACAGCTGAATGAAAAACTGTTTTTT. Translating it yields CASSPGQLNEKLFF.

The V gene is TRBV7-5, the J gene TRBJ2-5; TRBD2, the table's D call, was not compared with the DNA. TRBV7-5 represents a pseudogene. The CDR3 length is 13 residues. CDR3 nucleotides: TGTGCCAGAAGCTTAGCCGGGAAAGAGACCCAGTACTTC. Amino acid sequence: CARSLAGKETQYF.

The chain recombines TRBV10-3 with TRBJ2-7; a possible D gene is TRBD1 (5 bases). Looked up from germline, CDR1 is ENHRY and CDR2 is SYGVKD. V was cut by 4 bases and J by 5 bases, with 18 bases left in between. The CDR3 contains 15 residues. CDR3 protein: CAISGRQPSSHEQYF. The DNA of the CDR3 is TGTGCCATCAGTGGAAGACAGCCTTCTTCTCACGAGCAGTACTTC.

This clone has just a few counts. CDR3 nucleotides: TGTGCCAGCAGCCGACTGGGACAGGGGAGTGAAAAACTGTTTTTT. As protein: CASSRLGQGSEKLFF. V usage is TRBV14 and J usage is TRBJ1-4; 10 positions agree with TRBD1. V was pared by 4 bases and J by 7 bases, with 6 bases of the junction left unmatched. There are 15 residues in the CDR3. CDR1 SGHDN and CDR2 FVKESK come from the germline V gene.

This clone was counted only a few times. This chain uses TRBV2 with TRBJ1-6; D perhaps matches TRBD1 (5 bases). Germline-derived CDR1 and CDR2 are SNHLY and FYNNEI. With 8 bases removed from V and 2 bases from J, the gap between germline ends came to 10 bases. The CDR3 length is 14 residues. The CDR3 bases are TGTGCCAGCCGAAAGGGGCCCTATAATTCACCCCTCCACTTT. Its protein product is CASRKGPYNSPLHF. The entire variable domain, with the rest obtained from reference TRBV2 and TRBJ1-6, is as follows: EPEVTQTPSHQVTQMGQEVILRCVPISNHLYFYWYRQILGQKVEFLVSFYNNEISEKSEIFDDQFSVERPDGSNFTLKIRSTKLEDSAMYFCASRKGPYNSPLHFGNGTRLTVT.

This clone was seen a few times. The chain combines TRBV6-1 with TRBJ1-4, with D possibly being TRBD1 (5 bases). V was shortened by 3 bases and J by 8 bases, with 10 bases between the two germline ends. CDR1 is MNHNS and CDR2 is SASEGT in the germline V gene. CDR3 length: 13 residues. This chain's CDR3 is CASSDWGWEKLFF. In DNA form, the CDR3 reads TGTGCCAGCAGTGATTGGGGCTGGGAAAAACTGTTTTTT.

The rearrangement joins TRBV28 to TRBJ1-2; tentatively, D is TRBD1 (5 bases). Per the germline V gene, CDR1 is MDHEN and CDR2 is SYDVKM. V gave up 5 bases and J gave up 2 bases, with 9 bases separating them. This CDR3 is 13 amino acids long. The CDR3 sequence is CASSKQGNYGYTF. In nucleotides, the CDR3 is TGTGCCAGCAGTAAGCAGGGCAACTATGGCTACACCTTC.

The rearrangement uses TRBV5-1 and TRBJ2-3; the match to TRBD2 covers 7 bases. CDR1 and CDR2 (germline): SGHRS, YFSETQ. The CDR3 runs to 16 residues. V shed 0 bases, J shed 1 base, and the junction held 5 bases outside the gene matches. The CDR3 spells CASSLGAAGGTDTQYF. The CDR3, as DNA: TGCGCCAGCAGCTTGGGGGCGGCGGGGGGCACAGATACGCAGTATTTT.

In its sample, this clone was seen once. The CDR3, as DNA: TGTGCCAGCAGTTTACTTAGGACAGGGGGGGGGCGAACTGAAGCTTTCTTT. It specifies CASSLLRTGGGRTEAFF. The V and J genes are TRBV27 and TRBJ1-1; 10 bases align to TRBD1. V lost 2 bases, J lost 5 bases, and 11 bases stayed unmatched. The CDR3 length is 17 residues. Germline V gene data show CDR1 as MNHEY and CDR2 as SMNVEV (reference sequence).

This sequence joins TRBV29-1 and TRBJ1-2; a weak D match, TRBD1 (6 bases). The CDR3 is made up of 14 amino acids. Per germline, CDR1 SQVTM and CDR2 ANQGSEA. V shed 1 base and J shed 2 bases, with 11 bases lying between them. The CDR3: CSVEGGRGNYGYTF. The DNA of the CDR3 is TGCAGCGTTGAAGGAGGCAGGGGAAACTATGGCTACACCTTC. Full variable domain (outside the CDR3, taken from reference TRBV29-1 and TRBJ1-2): SAVISQKPSRDICQRGTSLTIQCQVDSQVTMMFWYRQQPGQSLTLIATANQGSEATYESGFVIDKFPISRPNLTFSTLTVSNMSPEDSSIYLCSVEGGRGNYGYTFGSGTRLTVV.

V gene TRBV5-4 combines with J gene TRBJ1-4; 9 bases are shared with TRBD1. The CDR3 length is 15 residues. Per germline, CDR1 SGHNT and CDR2 YYREEE (reference sequence). The V segment lost 4 bases and the J segment 7 bases; nucleotides outside the gene matches: 8. The CDR3 DNA reads TGTGCCAGCAGCCTGATGACAGGGGGAAGTGAAAAACTGTTTTTT. This codes for CASSLMTGGSEKLFF.

V gene TRBV12-5 combines with J gene TRBJ2-1; maybe TRBD1 (6 bases). Trimming stripped 3 bases from V and 5 bases from J, with 14 bases between. Germline V gives CDR1 LGHNT, CDR2 FRNRAP. The length of the CDR3 is 15 residues. DNA for the CDR3: TGTGCTAGTGGTTTCGACAGGTTGGGAGACAATGAGCAGTTCTTC. Amino acid sequence: CASGFDRLGDNEQFF. The full variable domain, in which reference TRBV12-5 and TRBJ2-1 provide the parts outside the CDR3, is DARVTQTPRHKVTEMGQEVTMRCQPILGHNTVFWYRQTMMQGLELLAYFRNRAPLDDSGMPKDRFSAEMPDATLATLKIQPSEPRDSAVYFCASGFDRLGDNEQFFGPGTRLTVL.

The chain recombines TRBV30 with TRBJ1-1; no definite D call. The V gene's germline CDR1 is GTSNPN and CDR2 SVGIG (reference sequence). The CDR3 has 13 amino acids. The V end lost 3 bases, the J end lost 0 bases, and 8 bases lay between the germline ends. This CDR3 reads CAWRLQMNTEAFF. The CDR3 nucleotides are TGTGCCTGGAGGCTTCAGATGAACACTGAAGCTTTCTTT.

This clone was seen just once. V is TRBV13 and J is TRBJ2-1; perhaps TRBD1 as D (6 bases). V was pared by 7 bases and J by 7 bases, with 20 bases between. This CDR3 has 15 amino acids. The germline V gene encodes CDR1 PRHDT and CDR2 FYEKMQ (reference sequence). The CDR3, as DNA: TGTGCCAGCAACCTTAGAAGGGGGTCCCGGAATGAGCAGTTCTTC. It specifies CASNLRRGSRNEQFF. The whole variable domain, remainder taken from reference TRBV13 and TRBJ2-1, is AAGVIQSPRHLIKEKRETATLKCYPIPRHDTVYWYQQGPGQDPQFLISFYEKMQSDKGSIPDRFSAQQFSDYHSELNMSSLELGDSALYFCASNLRRGSRNEQFFGPGTRLTVL.

This chain connects TRBV6-5 to TRBJ1-5; D gene unclear. CDR3 length: 13 amino acids. The germline CDR1 and CDR2 sequences are MNHEY and SVGAGI. Between the trimmed V and J ends, which lost 11 bases and 0 bases, there was a span of 11 bases. CDR3 amino acids: CAAGRNSNQPQHF. CDR3 nucleotides: TGTGCCGCCGGCAGGAATAGCAATCAGCCCCAGCATTTT.